This T cell receptor (beta chain) was found in a study of T cells after yellow fever vaccination. Study-wide background: Some fractions had low cell numbers, and these were prepared with SMART-Seq v4 Ultra Low Input. Study results and caveats: The appearance of a small share of clonotypes in both CD4 and CD8 compartments was observed. Primary-vaccination clones mostly resurfaced post-booster (approximately 96% CD4, more than 80% CD8).

The study made its TCR cDNA through 5'RACE template switching. That step introduced a universal primer site along with UMIs. From the 5' RACE reads, TCRdb called clonotypes with MiXCR, one entry per CDR3 protein. This sample has hundreds of thousands of distinct CDR3 sequences, with around 8.1% found just once. CDR1 and CDR2 from the germline V gene are SGHVS and FQNEAQ. V was clipped by 5 bases and J by 0 bases, with 8 bases between them. This CDR3 has 15 amino acids. There are a few counts of this clonotype. The antigen is not known. This sample comprised PBMCs, obtained about 41 days after the first yellow fever vaccination. This chain joins TRBV7-8 and TRBJ2-6; D is unresolved. This receptor was obtained from a man between 18 and 35 years old who received the YFV17D yellow fever vaccine. Here the CDR3 DNA reads TGTGCCAGCAGCGGAACGTTCTCTGGGGCCAACGTCCTGACTTTC. Amino acid sequence: CASSGTFSGANVLTF.